This T cell receptor beta chain was recovered during a study of CD8 T cells in Susac syndrome. Study results and limitations: Regarding the TCR sequencing and HLA analysis, the study admitted that a relatively small number of individuals were involved.

Of note for this clonotype: Its antigen is unknown.

Controls were healthy donors chosen to match patients in age and sex. The RNA, about 0.5 to 1 ug, was put through reverse transcription using random hexamers. Amplification of TCR beta CDR3 spanned 54 Vbeta and 13 Jbeta via immunoSEQ multiplex PCR. From the immunoSEQ multiplex PCR reads, TCRdb called clonotypes with MiXCR, one entry per CDR3 protein. The sample holds 150,000 to 200,000 distinct CDR3 sequences, around 94% seen once. Germline V lookup: CDR1 DFQATT, CDR2 SNEGSKA (reference sequence). V gave up 0 bases and J gave up 5 bases, with 11 bases separating them. This CDR3 is built from 14 residues.

This TCR derives from a human donor in good health. The V call is TRBV20-1, the J call TRBJ2-1, with D hard to call. Sequenced: CD4+ T cells from PBMCs. Here the CDR3 DNA reads TGCAGTGCTAGAGATTGGCCAGGTCACAATGAGCAGTTCTTC. This codes for CSARDWPGHNEQFF.